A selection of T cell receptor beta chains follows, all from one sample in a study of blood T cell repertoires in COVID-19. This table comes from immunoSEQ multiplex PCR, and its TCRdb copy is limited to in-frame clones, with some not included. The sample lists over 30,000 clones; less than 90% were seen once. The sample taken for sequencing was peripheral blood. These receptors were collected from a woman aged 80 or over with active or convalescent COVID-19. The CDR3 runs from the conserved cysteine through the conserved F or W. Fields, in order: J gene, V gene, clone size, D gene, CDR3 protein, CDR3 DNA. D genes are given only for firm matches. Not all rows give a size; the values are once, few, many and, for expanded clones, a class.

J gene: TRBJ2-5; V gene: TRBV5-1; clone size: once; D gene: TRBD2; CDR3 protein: CASSSLAGQETQYF; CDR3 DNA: TGCGCCAGCAGCTCCCTAGCGGGGCAAGAGACCCAGTACTTC
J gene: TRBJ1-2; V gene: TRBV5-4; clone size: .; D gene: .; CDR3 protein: CASSSSGSPILGGYTF; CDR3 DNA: TGTGCCAGCAGCTCCTCAGGGTCCCCCATTCTGGGTGGCTACACCTTC
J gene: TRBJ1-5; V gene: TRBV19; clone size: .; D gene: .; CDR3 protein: CASSPLGTVTSQHF; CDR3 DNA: TGTGCCAGTAGTCCTCTTGGAACCGTGACATCCCAGCATTTT
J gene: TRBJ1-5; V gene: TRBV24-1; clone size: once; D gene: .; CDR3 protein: CATSDGSRGGVGQPQHF; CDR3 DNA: TGTGCCACCAGTGATGGGTCGCGGGGGGGAGTAGGTCAGCCCCAGCATTTT
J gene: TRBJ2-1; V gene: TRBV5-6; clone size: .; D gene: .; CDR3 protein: CASSSVGDTQSSYNEQFF; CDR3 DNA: TGTGCCAGCAGCTCGGTAGGGGACACGCAGAGCTCCTACAATGAGCAGTTCTTC
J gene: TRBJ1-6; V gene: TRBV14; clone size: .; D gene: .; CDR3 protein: CASSQGSSGIQRNSPLHF; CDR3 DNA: TGTGCCAGCAGCCAAGGATCGTCGGGGATACAAAGGAATTCACCCCTCCACTTT
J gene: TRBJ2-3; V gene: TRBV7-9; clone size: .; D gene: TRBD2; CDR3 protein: CASSDLAGGLTDTQYF; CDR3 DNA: TGTGCCAGCAGCGACCTAGCGGGAGGGCTTACAGATACGCAGTATTTT
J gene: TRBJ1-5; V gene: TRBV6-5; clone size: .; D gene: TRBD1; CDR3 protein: CASRGTGLNQPQHF; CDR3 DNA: TGTGCCAGCAGAGGGACAGGGCTAAATCAGCCCCAGCATTTT
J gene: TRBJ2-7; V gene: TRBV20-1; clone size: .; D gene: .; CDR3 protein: CSARTSYEQYF; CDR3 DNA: TGCAGTGCCCGCACATCTTACGAGCAGTACTTC
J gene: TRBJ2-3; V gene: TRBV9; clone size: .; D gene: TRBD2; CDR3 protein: CASSATSGGATDTQYF; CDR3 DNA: TGTGCCAGCAGCGCCACTAGCGGGGGGGCGACAGATACGCAGTATTTT
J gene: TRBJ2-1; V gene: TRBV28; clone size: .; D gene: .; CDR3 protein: CASSRDRKNNEQFF; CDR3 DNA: TGTGCCAGCAGTAGAGACAGAAAAAACAATGAGCAGTTCTTC
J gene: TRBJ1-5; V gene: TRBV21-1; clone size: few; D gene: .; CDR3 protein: CASSKCGSNQPQHF; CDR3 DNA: TGTGCCAGCAGCAAATGCGGCAGCAATCAGCCCCAGCATTTT
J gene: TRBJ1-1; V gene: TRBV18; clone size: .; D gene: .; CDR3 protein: CASSPKGVGAFF; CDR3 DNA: TGTGCCAGCTCACCAAAGGGGGTGGGGGCTTTCTTT
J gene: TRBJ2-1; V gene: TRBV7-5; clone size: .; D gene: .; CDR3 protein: CVRSLAWVTSGASSYNEQFF; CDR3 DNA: TGTGTCAGAAGCTTAGCTTGGGTGACTAGCGGGGCGAGCTCCTACAATGAGCAGTTCTTC
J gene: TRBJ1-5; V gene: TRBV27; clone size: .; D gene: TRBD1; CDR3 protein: CASSFGDRENQPQHF; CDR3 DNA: TGTGCCAGCAGTTTTGGGGACAGGGAAAATCAGCCCCAGCATTTT
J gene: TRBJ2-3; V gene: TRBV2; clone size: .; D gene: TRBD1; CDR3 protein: CASSEDFVYDIRGRRTDTQYF; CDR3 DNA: TGTGCCAGCAGTGAAGATTTTGTCTATGATATCAGGGGGCGTAGGACAGATACGCAGTATTTT
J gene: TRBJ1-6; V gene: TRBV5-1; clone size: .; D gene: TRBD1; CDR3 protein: CASSLRQGANNSPLHF; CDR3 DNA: TGCGCCAGCAGCTTGCGACAGGGGGCTAATAATTCACCCCTCCACTTT
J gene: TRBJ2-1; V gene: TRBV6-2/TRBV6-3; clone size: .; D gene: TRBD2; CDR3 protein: CASSYPKGLAGGQNEQFF; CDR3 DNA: TGTGCCAGCAGTTACCCGAAGGGGTTAGCGGGGGGGCAAAATGAGCAGTTCTTC
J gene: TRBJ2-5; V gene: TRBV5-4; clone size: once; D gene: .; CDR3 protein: CASSRPAQGVETQYF; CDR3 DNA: TGTGCCAGCAGCCGCCCAGCCCAAGGGGTAGAGACCCAGTACTTC
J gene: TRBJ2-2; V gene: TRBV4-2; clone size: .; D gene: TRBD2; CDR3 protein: CASSQDRGLTGGWGGELFF; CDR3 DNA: TGTGCCAGCAGCCAAGATAGAGGCCTAACGGGGGGATGGGGCGGGGAGCTGTTTTTT
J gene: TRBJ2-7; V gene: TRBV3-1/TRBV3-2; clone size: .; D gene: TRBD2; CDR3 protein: CASSHLTSPDEQYF; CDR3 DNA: TGTGCCAGCAGCCACCTGACTAGCCCGGACGAGCAGTACTTC
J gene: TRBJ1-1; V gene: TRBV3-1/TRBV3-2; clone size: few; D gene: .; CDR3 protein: CASSQDREAFF; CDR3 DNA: TGTGCCAGCAGCCAAGATCGGGAAGCTTTCTTT
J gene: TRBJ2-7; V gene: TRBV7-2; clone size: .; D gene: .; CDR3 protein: CASSTHRASYEQYF; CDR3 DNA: TGTGCCAGCAGCACCCACAGGGCCTCCTACGAGCAGTACTTC
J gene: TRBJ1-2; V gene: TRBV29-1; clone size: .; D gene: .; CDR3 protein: CSVEGTPNYGYTF; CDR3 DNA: TGCAGCGTTGAGGGGACACCGAACTATGGCTACACCTTC
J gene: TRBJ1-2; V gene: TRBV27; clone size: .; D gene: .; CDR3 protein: CASSLLGTQYGYTF; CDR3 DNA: TGTGCCAGCAGTTTATTAGGGACACAGTATGGCTACACCTTC
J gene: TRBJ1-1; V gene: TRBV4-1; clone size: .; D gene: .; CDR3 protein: CASSLGVGSGTEAFF; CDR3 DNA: TGCGCCAGCAGCCTCGGTGTGGGCTCGGGAACTGAAGCTTTCTTT
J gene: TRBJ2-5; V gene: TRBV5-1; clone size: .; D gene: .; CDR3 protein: CASSLMGAGETQYF; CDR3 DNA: TGCGCCAGCAGTTTAATGGGGGCGGGAGAGACCCAGTACTTC
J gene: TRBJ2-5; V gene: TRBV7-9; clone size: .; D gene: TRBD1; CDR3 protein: CASSLVQGPGETQYF; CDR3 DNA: TGTGCCAGCAGCTTAGTACAGGGGCCGGGGGAGACCCAGTACTTC